The rows below give T cell receptor beta chains drawn from one sample of a study of PD-L1 blockade in urothelial cancer. Only in-frame clones appear in the TCRdb table, and some are missing; sequencing was by immunoSEQ multiplex PCR. Of just over 50,000 clones listed, around 75% are singletons. This sample comprised PBMCs, obtained around atezolizumab (anti-PD-L1) treatment. Every receptor here comes from a man aged 70 or older with urothelial cancer. Each CDR3 is given with its conserved first and last residue. Fields, in order: D gene, J gene, V gene, clone size, CDR3 length, CDR3 DNA, CDR3 protein. The D gene is left open where the match is weak. Clone size is given for some rows only: seen once, a few or many times, or a class if the clone is expanded.

TRBD1 | TRBJ2-1 | TRBV13 | - | 16 | TGTGCCAGCAGATTGAGGACAGGCCAGGGATACAATGAGCAGTTCTTC | CASRLRTGQGYNEQFF
- | TRBJ1-2 | TRBV21-1 | - | 16 | TGTGCCAGCAGCAAAGCCCCGCCAGGGCGGCACTATGGCTACACCTTC | CASSKAPPGRHYGYTF
- | TRBJ1-5 | TRBV6-5 | - | 16 | TGTGCCAGCAGTTACGCGGGGGTTGGAGGCAATCAGCCCCAGCATTTT | CASSYAGVGGNQPQHF
- | TRBJ2-3 | TRBV7-2 | - | 14 | TGTGCCAGCAGCTTGGGCGCAGGGCAAGATACGCAGTATTTT | CASSLGAGQDTQYF
- | TRBJ1-1 | TRBV4-2 | - | 14 | TGTGCCAGGGGGGGGCCGTTTAAGGACACTGAAGCTTTCTTT | CARGGPFKDTEAFF
- | TRBJ2-7 | TRBV5-1 | - | 12 | TGCGCCAGCAGCGGGACATTCTACGAGCAGTACTTC | CASSGTFYEQYF
- | TRBJ1-5 | TRBV6-1 | - | 15 | TGTGCCAGCAGTGATAGGGAAGGGGGCAATCAGCCCCAGCATTTT | CASSDREGGNQPQHF
TRBD2 | TRBJ2-5 | TRBV5-1 | - | 15 | TGCGCCAGCAGCCCAATTAGCGGGGGGGAGGCGACCCAGTACTTC | CASSPISGGEATQYF
TRBD1 | TRBJ1-6 | TRBV5-6 | few | 15 | TGTGCCAGCAGCTTGGGCCAGGGGGCTGGTCCACCCCTCCACTTT | CASSLGQGAGPPLHF
TRBD2 | TRBJ2-1 | TRBV7-2 | - | 14 | TGTGCCAGCAGCTTACAGCGGGGGGGCAATGAGCAGTTCTTC | CASSLQRGGNEQFF
- | TRBJ2-5 | TRBV21-1 | few | 16 | TGTGCCAGCAGCTGGGGTAGCGGGAGAGTCGGAGAGACCCAGTACTTC | CASSWGSGRVGETQYF
TRBD1 | TRBJ1-2 | TRBV5-1 | - | 15 | TGCGCCAGCAGCTTGGGGGACAGGGATTACTATGGCTACACCTTC | CASSLGDRDYYGYTF
TRBD1 | TRBJ1-2 | TRBV15 | - | 17 | TGTGCCACCAGCAGGTTACACCGGGACAGAGTTAACTATGGCTACACCTTC | CATSRLHRDRVNYGYTF
TRBD2 | TRBJ2-5 | TRBV4-2 | - | 16 | TGTGCCAGCAGCCTTACTAGCGGGGGCATCCAAGAGACCCAGTACTTC | CASSLTSGGIQETQYF
- | TRBJ2-1 | TRBV28 | - | 13 | TGTGCCAGCAGCCCGGTTTCCGGGAGTGAGCAGTTCTTC | CASSPVSGSEQFF
- | TRBJ1-5 | TRBV15 | - | 15 | TGTGCCACCAGCAGAGACTCTGGAGGGAATCAGCCCCAGCATTTT | CATSRDSGGNQPQHF
TRBD2 | TRBJ2-7 | TRBV5-3 | - | 16 | TGTGCCAGAAGCAGACCCACTAGCGGCACTTCCTACGAGCAGTACTTC | CARSRPTSGTSYEQYF
- | TRBJ2-1 | TRBV4-3 | - | 14 | TGCGCCAGCAGCCAAGAGCCCACTAGGACGAGTCAGTTCTTC | CASSQEPTRTSQFF
TRBD1 | TRBJ2-7 | TRBV20-1 | - | 11 | TGCAGTGCTTGGGACAGGGACAAGCAGTACTTC | CSAWDRDKQYF
TRBD2 | TRBJ2-6 | TRBV18 | few | 19 | TGTGCCAGCTCACCACAAAAAGCGGGAGGGACGGATGGGGCCAACGTCCTGACTTTC | CASSPQKAGGTDGANVLTF
- | TRBJ2-6 | TRBV2 | - | 14 | TGTGCCAGCAAAGACAGTACTGGGGCCAACGTCCTGACTTTC | CASKDSTGANVLTF
TRBD2 | TRBJ2-1 | TRBV4-1 | few | 16 | TGCGCCAGCAGCCATCCGGGACTAGCGGCCGACAATGAGCAGTTCTTC | CASSHPGLAADNEQFF
- | TRBJ2-1 | TRBV10-3 | few | 11 | TGTGCCATCAGTGAGGCGGCTCTGCAGTTCTTC | CAISEAALQFF
- | TRBJ1-3 | TRBV14 | - | 16 | TGTGCCAGCAGCCGCACACAGGGATGGTCTGGAAACACCATATATTTT | CASSRTQGWSGNTIYF
TRBD1 | TRBJ2-7 | TRBV28 | - | 14 | TGTGCCAGCAGTGAGGGACAGAGCTCCTACGAGCAGTACTTC | CASSEGQSSYEQYF
TRBD2 | TRBJ2-1 | TRBV7-6 | - | 17 | TGTGCCAGCAGCCGATCGCCCGGACTAGCGGGAGTCAATGAGCAGTTCTTC | CASSRSPGLAGVNEQFF
- | TRBJ1-4 | TRBV18 | - | 15 | TGTGCCAGCTCACCACGCGGGGTAACTAATGAAAAACTGTTTTTT | CASSPRGVTNEKLFF
TRBD2 | TRBJ2-1 | TRBV30 | - | 13 | TGTGCCCTAGGGCGGGAGGTTGGCAATGAGCAGTTCTTC | CALGREVGNEQFF
- | TRBJ2-1 | TRBV5-4 | few | 15 | TGTGCCAGCAGCTTGCGGGGTTCTGGGAACAATGAGCAGTTCTTC | CASSLRGSGNNEQFF
TRBD1 | TRBJ1-4 | TRBV28 | - | 14 | TGTGCCAGCAGATCCACAGGGGGCAGAGAAAAACTGTTTTTT | CASRSTGGREKLFF
TRBD1 | TRBJ2-7 | TRBV28 | once | 13 | TGTGCCAGCGAGGGACAGACAGCCTACGAGCAGTACTTC | CASEGQTAYEQYF
- | TRBJ2-7 | TRBV5-1 | - | 17 | TGCGCCAGCAGCCCAAGATTAACTAGTTTACCCTCCTACGAGCAGTACTTC | CASSPRLTSLPSYEQYF
- | TRBJ2-6 | TRBV2 | few | 15 | TGTGCCAGCAGTGGAGCAGGGGCTGGGGCCAACGTCCTGACTTTC | CASSGAGAGANVLTF
TRBD1 | TRBJ1-1 | TRBV7-2 | - | 14 | TGTGCCAGCAGCTCCAACAGGGGGAACACTGAAGCTTTCTTT | CASSSNRGNTEAFF
TRBD1 | TRBJ2-7 | TRBV7-6 | - | 14 | TGTGCCAGCAGCTTATTGGGACAGGGGTTCGAGCAGTACTTC | CASSLLGQGFEQYF
TRBD2 | TRBJ2-3 | TRBV6-1 | - | 17 | TGTGCCAGCAGTGAACCCCGGGGAGCGGGGGGGCGAGATACGCAGTATTTT | CASSEPRGAGGRDTQYF
- | TRBJ2-2 | TRBV5-6 | - | 16 | TGTGCCAGCAGCTTGCGGCAGGGGGGATACACCGGGGAGCTGTTTTTT | CASSLRQGGYTGELFF
TRBD1 | TRBJ2-2 | TRBV4-2 | - | 17 | TGTGCCAGCAGCCAAGTAGTCCAGGGGGCGCGAACCGGGGAGCTGTTTTTT | CASSQVVQGARTGELFF
TRBD2 | TRBJ2-1 | TRBV7-2 | once | 15 | TGTGCCAGCAGCACTAGCGGGAGGGCCGGTAATGAGCAGTTCTTC | CASSTSGRAGNEQFF
- | TRBJ2-7 | TRBV2 | - | 14 | TGTGCCAGCAGCGACTACTTAGGACTCTACGAGCAGTACTTC | CASSDYLGLYEQYF
TRBD2 | TRBJ2-1 | TRBV27 | - | 20 | TGTGCCAGCAGTTTATCAGAGGCTAGCGGGAGGCGTAGCTCCTACAATGAGCAGTTCTTC | CASSLSEASGRRSSYNEQFF
- | TRBJ2-3 | TRBV6-4 | - | 16 | TGTGCCAGCAGTGCCTCCCAGACAGCTAGCACAGATACGCAGTATTTT | CASSASQTASTDTQYF
TRBD2 | TRBJ2-7 | TRBV7-6 | - | 17 | TGTGCCAGCAGCTTAGTCCGGGCTAGCGGGGGGGCCTCCGAGCAGTACTTC | CASSLVRASGGASEQYF
- | TRBJ2-7 | TRBV30 | - | 12 | TGTGCCTGGACAGGGTCGGGCAACGAGCAGTACTTC | CAWTGSGNEQYF
TRBD2 | TRBJ2-5 | TRBV7-2 | - | 15 | TGTGCCAGCAGCTTTAGCGGGGGGGTAGAGGAGACCCAGTACTTC | CASSFSGGVEETQYF
TRBD2 | TRBJ2-3 | TRBV7-2 | - | 17 | TGTGCCAGCAGCTTAGGGGGAGGGCTACCGTTCACAGATACGCAGTATTTT | CASSLGGGLPFTDTQYF
TRBD2 | TRBJ2-2 | TRBV7-2 | once | 16 | TGTGCCAGCAGCCCAACTAGCGGGAGGTTCCCCGGGGAGCTGTTTTTT | CASSPTSGRFPGELFF